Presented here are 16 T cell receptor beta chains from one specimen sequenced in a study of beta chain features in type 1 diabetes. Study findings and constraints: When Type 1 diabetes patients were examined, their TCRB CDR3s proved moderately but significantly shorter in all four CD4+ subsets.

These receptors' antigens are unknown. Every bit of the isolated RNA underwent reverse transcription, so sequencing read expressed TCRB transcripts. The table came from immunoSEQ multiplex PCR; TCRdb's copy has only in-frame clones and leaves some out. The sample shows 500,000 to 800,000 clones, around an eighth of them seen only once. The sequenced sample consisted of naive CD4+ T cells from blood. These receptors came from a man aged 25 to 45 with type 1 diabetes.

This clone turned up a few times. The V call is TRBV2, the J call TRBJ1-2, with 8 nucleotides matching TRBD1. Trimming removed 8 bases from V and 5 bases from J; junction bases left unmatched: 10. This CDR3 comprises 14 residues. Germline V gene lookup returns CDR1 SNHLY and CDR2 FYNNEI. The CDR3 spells CASLLDRGPYGYTF. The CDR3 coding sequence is TGTGCCAGCCTACTTGACAGGGGTCCGTATGGCTACACCTTC.

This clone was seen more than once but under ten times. CDR3 coding DNA: TGTGCCAGCAGCGTAGGTTCGGTAGATCCAGATACGCAGTATTTT. This translates into CASSVGSVDPDTQYF. This chain joins TRBV9 and TRBJ2-3; D unclear. Germline CDR1 reads SGDLS; CDR2 reads YYNGEE. This CDR3 region has 15 residues. V shed 0 bases and J shed 4 bases, with 12 bases lying between them.

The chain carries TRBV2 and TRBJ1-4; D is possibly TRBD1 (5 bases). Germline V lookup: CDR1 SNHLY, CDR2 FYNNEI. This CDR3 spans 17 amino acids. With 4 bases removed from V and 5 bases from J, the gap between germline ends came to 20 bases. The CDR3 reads CASSVDPLMGLNEKLFF. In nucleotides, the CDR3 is TGTGCCAGCAGTGTGGACCCTTTAATGGGGCTAAATGAAAAACTGTTTTTT.

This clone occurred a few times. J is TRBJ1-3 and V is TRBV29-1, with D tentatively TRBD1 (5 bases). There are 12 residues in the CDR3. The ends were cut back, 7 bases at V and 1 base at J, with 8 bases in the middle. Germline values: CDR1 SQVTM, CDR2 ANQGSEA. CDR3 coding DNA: TGCAGCGCTGGGGCTTCTGGAAACACCATATATTTT. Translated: CSAGASGNTIYF.

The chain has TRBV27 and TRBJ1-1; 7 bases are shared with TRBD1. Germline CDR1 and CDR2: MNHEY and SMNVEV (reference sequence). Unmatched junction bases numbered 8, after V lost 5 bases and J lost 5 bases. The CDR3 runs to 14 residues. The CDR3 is CASSAGQTQTEAFF. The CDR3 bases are TGTGCCAGCAGTGCGGGACAGACACAGACTGAAGCTTTCTTT.

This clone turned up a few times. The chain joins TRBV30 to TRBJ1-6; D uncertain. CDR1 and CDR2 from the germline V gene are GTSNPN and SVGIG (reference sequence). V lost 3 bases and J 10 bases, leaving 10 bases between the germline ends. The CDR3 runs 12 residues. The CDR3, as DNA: TGTGCCTGGAGCGCTTTAGAGTCACCCCTCCACTTT. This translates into CAWSALESPLHF.

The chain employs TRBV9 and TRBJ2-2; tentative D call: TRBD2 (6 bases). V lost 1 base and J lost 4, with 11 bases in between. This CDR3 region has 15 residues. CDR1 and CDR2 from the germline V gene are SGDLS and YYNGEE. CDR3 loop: CASSVSSAGTGELFF. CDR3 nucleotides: TGTGCCAGCAGCGTATCTAGCGCGGGCACCGGGGAGCTGTTTTTT.

CDR3 region: CASTPAGPLYNEQFF. DNA for the CDR3: TGTGCCAGCACCCCCGCGGGACCCCTGTACAATGAGCAGTTCTTC. This chain uses TRBV6-6 with TRBJ2-1; the D gene is possibly TRBD2 (6 bases). The CDR3 is 15 residues long. The V end was cut by 7 bases, the J end by 4 bases, with 17 bases between. CDR1 and CDR2 (germline): MNHNY, SVGAGI (reference sequence).

CDR3: CAIRTGTGGVNTEAFF. Written as DNA, the CDR3 is TGTGCCATCAGAACCGGGACAGGGGGCGTGAACACTGAAGCTTTCTTT. This sequence joins TRBV10-3 and TRBJ1-1, with 12 bases identical to TRBD1. The germline V gene has CDR1 ENHRY and CDR2 SYGVKD. Trimming at V came to 6 bases and at J to 0 bases, leaving 5 bases not matched to a gene. CDR3 size: 16 residues.

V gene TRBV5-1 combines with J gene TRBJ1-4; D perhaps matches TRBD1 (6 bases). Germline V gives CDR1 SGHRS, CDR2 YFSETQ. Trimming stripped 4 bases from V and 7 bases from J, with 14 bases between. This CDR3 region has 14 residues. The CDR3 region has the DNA TGCGCCAGCAGCGAGGGACATGTGATTGAAAAACTGTTTTTT. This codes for CASSEGHVIEKLFF.

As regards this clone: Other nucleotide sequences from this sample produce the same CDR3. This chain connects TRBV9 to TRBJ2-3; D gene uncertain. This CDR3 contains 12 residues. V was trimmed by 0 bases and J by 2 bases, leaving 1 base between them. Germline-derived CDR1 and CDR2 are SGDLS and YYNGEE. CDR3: CASSVDTDTQYF. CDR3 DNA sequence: TGTGCCAGCAGCGTAGACACAGATACGCAGTATTTT.

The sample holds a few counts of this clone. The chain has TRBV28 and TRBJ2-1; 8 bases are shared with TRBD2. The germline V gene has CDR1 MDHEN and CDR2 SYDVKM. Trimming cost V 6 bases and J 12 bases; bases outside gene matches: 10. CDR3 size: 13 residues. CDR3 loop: CASRPVAGGWQFF. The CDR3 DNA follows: TGTGCCAGCAGACCCGTCGCGGGGGGCTGGCAGTTCTTC. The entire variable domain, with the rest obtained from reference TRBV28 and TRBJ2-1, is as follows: DVKVTQSSRYLVKRTGEKVFLECVQDMDHENMFWYRQDPGLGLRLIYFSYDVKMKEKGDIPEGYSVSREKKERFSLILESASTNQTSMYLCASRPVAGGWQFFGPGTRLTVL.

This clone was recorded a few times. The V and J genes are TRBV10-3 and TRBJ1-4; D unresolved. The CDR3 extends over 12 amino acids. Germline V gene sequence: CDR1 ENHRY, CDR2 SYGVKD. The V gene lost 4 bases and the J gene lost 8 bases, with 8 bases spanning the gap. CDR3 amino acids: CAISGDTEKLFF. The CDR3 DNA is TGTGCCATCAGTGGTGACACGGAAAAACTGTTTTTT.

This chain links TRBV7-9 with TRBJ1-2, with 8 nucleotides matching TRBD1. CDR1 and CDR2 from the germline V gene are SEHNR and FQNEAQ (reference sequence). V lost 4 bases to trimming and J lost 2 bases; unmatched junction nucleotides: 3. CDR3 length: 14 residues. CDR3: CASSSRQGNYGYTF. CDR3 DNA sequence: TGTGCCAGCAGCTCAAGACAGGGGAACTATGGCTACACCTTC.

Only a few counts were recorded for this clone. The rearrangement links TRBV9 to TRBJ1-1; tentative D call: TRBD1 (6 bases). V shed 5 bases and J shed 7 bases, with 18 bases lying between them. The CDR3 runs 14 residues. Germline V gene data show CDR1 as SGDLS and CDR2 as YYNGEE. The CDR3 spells CASSEQGYQGEAFF. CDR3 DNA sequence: TGTGCCAGCAGTGAGCAGGGGTACCAAGGTGAAGCTTTCTTT. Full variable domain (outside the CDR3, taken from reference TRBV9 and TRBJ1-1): DSGVTQTPKHLITATGQRVTLRCSPRSGDLSVYWYQQSLDQGLQFLIQYYNGEERAKGNILERFSAQQFPDLHSELNLSSLELGDSALYFCASSEQGYQGEAFFGQGTRLTVV.

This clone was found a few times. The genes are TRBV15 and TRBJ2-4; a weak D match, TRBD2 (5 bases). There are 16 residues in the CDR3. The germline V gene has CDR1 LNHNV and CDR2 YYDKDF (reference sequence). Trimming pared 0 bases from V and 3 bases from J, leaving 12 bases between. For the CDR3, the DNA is TGTGCCACCAGCAGAGATGAGGGTCGGAGCAAAAACATTCAGTACTTC. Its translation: CATSRDEGRSKNIQYF.